The clone carrying this T cell receptor (beta chain) was counted a single time. As yet, its antigen is unknown. This sample is part of a study of T cell responses to AZD1222 COVID-19 vaccine. Study results and caveats: Donors were chiefly white British, with a greater number of females, and clonal diversity was perhaps underestimated. Regions left unmutated in variants are reportedly the target of nearly half of spike-specific TCRs.

Sequencing used immunoSEQ multiplex PCR; TCRdb keeps in-frame clones, though not all of them. The sample yields some 110,000 clones, 80% to 90% seen once. The CDR3 extends over 13 amino acids. Germline loops: CDR1 LNHDA, CDR2 SQIVND (reference sequence). V lost 4 bases to trimming and J lost 6 bases; unmatched junction nucleotides: 4. This chain joins TRBV19 and TRBJ2-5, with 8 bases identical to TRBD1. The input for sequencing was peripheral blood, taken on day 0 of MenACWY control vaccination. The TCR sequence derives from an adult in good health. The CDR3 spells CASSTQGAKTQYF. CDR3 bases: TGTGCCAGTAGTACCCAGGGGGCCAAGACCCAGTACTTC.